This T cell receptor beta chain was sequenced in a study of CD8 T cells in Susac syndrome. Whole-study context: Patients with Susac syndrome who were sequenced included roughly 6 with active disease and fewer than ten in remission. Patients with Susac syndrome were therapy-naive, treated with corticosteroids, or treated with intravenous immunoglobulin alone when blood was collected.

Reverse transcription of about 0.5 to 1 ug RNA used random hexamers. From the immunoSEQ multiplex PCR reads, TCRdb called clonotypes with MiXCR, one entry per CDR3 protein. This table holds roughly 250,000 distinct CDR3 sequences, 90% to 96% found once. Trimming removed 4 bases from V and 6 bases from J; junction bases left unmatched: 12. The length of the CDR3 is 17 residues. Per the germline V gene, CDR1 is DFQATT and CDR2 is SNEGSKA (reference sequence). A remark on this clonotype: Its specificity is unknown.

Study observations and caveats: It was acknowledged by the study that relatively few individuals were included in its TCR sequencing and HLA analysis. The CD4+ T cell repertoires from Susac syndrome exhibited no clonal expansion.

This receptor was obtained from a human donor with Susac syndrome. This chain joins TRBV20-1 and TRBJ2-1, with 13 bases fitting TRBD2. The sample was CD4+ T cells from PBMCs. CDR3 in DNA: TGCAGTGCTACCAAACCGCGGCGACTAGCGGGGGGCAATGAGCAGTTCTTC. Protein product: CSATKPRRLAGGNEQFF.